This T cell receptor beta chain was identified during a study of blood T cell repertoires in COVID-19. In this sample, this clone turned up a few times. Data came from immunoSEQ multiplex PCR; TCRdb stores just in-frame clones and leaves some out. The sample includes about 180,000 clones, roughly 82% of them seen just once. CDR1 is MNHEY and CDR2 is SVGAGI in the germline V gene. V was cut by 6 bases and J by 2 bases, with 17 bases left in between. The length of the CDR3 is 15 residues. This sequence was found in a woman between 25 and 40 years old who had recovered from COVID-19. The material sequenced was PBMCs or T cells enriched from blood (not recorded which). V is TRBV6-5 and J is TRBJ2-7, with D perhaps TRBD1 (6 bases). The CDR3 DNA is TGTGCCAGCAGCCTCAGGACAGAAGTACCCTACGAGCAGTACTTC. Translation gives CASSLRTEVPYEQYF.